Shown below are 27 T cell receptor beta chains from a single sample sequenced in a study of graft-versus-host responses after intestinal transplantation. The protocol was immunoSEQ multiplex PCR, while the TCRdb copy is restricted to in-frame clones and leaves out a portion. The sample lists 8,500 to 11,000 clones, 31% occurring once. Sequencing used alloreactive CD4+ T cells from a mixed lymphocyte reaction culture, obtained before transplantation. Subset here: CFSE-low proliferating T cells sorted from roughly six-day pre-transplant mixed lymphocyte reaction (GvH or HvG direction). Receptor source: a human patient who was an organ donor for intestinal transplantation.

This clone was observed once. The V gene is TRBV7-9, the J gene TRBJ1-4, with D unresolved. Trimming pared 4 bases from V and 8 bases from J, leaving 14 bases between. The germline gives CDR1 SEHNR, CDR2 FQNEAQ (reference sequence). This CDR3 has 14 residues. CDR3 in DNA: TGTGCCAGCAGCTCTCCTGAGGAAGGGGAAAAACTGTTTTTT. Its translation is CASSSPEEGEKLFF. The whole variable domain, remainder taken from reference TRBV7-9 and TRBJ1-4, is DTGVSQNPRHKITKRGQNVTFRCDPISEHNRLYWYRQTLGQGPEFLTYFQNEAQLEKSRLLSDRFSAERPKGSFSTLEIQRTEQGDSAMYLCASSSPEEGEKLFFGSGTQLSVL.

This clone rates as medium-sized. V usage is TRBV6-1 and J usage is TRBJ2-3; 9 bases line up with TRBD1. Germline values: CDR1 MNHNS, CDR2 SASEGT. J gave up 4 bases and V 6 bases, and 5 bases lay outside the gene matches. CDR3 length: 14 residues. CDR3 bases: TGTGCCAGCAGAGGCAGACAGGGGGCAGATACGCAGTATTTT. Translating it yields CASRGRQGADTQYF.

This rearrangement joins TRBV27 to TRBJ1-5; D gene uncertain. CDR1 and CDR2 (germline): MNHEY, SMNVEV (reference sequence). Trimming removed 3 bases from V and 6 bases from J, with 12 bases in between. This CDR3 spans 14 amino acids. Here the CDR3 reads CASSFGLGSQPQHF. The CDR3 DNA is TGTGCCAGCAGTTTTGGGTTAGGTAGTCAGCCCCAGCATTTT.

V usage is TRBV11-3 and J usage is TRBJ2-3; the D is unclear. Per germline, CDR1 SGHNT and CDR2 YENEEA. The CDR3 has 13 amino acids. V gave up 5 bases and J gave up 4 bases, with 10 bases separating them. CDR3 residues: CASSAPVADTQYF. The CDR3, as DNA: TGTGCCAGCAGCGCCCCGGTCGCAGATACGCAGTATTTT.

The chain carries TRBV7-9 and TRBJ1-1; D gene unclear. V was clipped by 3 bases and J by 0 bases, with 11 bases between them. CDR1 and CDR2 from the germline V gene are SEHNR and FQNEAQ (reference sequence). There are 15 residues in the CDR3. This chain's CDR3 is CASSFYTFMNTEAFF. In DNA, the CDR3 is TGTGCCAGCAGCTTTTATACCTTCATGAACACTGAAGCTTTCTTT.

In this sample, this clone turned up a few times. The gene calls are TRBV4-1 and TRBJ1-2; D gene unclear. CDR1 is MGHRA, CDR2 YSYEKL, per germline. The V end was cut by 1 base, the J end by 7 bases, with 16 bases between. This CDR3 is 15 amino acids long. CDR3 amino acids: CASSQGARRVGGYTF. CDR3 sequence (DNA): TGCGCCAGCAGCCAAGGCGCACGGAGGGTGGGTGGCTACACCTTC.

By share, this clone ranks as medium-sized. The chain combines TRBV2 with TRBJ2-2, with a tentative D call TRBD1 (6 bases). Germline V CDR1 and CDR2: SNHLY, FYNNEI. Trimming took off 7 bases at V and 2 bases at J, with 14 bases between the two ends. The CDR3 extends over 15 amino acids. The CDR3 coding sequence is TGTGCCAGCACGACGGACAGACACAACACCGGGGAGCTGTTTTTT. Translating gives CASTTDRHNTGELFF.

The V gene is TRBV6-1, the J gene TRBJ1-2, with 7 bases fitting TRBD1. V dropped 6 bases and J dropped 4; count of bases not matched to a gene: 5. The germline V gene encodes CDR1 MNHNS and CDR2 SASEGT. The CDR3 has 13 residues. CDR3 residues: CASRQQGIYGYTF. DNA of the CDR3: TGTGCCAGCAGACAACAGGGGATCTATGGCTACACCTTC.

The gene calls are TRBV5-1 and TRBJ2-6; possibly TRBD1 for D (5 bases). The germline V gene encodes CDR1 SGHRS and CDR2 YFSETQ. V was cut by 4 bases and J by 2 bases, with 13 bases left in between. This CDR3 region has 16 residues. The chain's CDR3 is CASSVTVTAGANVLTF. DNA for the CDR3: TGCGCCAGCAGCGTGACAGTGACCGCTGGGGCCAACGTCCTGACTTTC.

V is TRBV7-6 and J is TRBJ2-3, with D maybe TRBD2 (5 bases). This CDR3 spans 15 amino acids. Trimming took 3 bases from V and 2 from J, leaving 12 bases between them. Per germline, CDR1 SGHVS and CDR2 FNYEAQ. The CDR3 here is CASSFARGTTDTQYF. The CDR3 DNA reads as TGTGCCAGCAGCTTCGCCCGGGGTACCACAGATACGCAGTATTTT.

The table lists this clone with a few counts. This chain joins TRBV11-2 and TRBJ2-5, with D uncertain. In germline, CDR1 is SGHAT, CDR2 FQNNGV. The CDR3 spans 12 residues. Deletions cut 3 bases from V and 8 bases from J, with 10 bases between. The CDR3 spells CASSFSVVTQYF. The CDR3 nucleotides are TGTGCCAGCAGCTTTTCCGTAGTCACCCAGTACTTC. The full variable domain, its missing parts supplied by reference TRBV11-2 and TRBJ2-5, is EAGVAQSPRYKIIEKRQSVAFWCNPISGHATLYWYQQILGQGPKLLIQFQNNGVVDDSQLPKDRFSAERLKGVDSTLKIQPAKLEDSAVYLCASSFSVVTQYFGPGTRLLVL.

The CDR3 loop is CASSSYRTGGWQPQHF. In nucleotides, the CDR3 is TGTGCCAGCAGTTCATATAGGACAGGGGGTTGGCAGCCCCAGCATTTT. The chain recombines TRBV27 with TRBJ1-5, with 10 nucleotides matching TRBD1. J lost 7 bases, V lost 4 bases, and 10 bases had no gene match. Germline-derived CDR1 and CDR2 are MNHEY and SMNVEV (reference sequence). CDR3 size: 16 residues.

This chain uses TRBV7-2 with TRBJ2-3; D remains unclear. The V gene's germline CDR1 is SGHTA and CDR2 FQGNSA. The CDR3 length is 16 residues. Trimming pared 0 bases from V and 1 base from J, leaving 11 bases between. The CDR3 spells CASSLAFRRGTDTQYF. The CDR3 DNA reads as TGTGCCAGCAGCTTAGCGTTCCGTCGGGGCACAGATACGCAGTATTTT.

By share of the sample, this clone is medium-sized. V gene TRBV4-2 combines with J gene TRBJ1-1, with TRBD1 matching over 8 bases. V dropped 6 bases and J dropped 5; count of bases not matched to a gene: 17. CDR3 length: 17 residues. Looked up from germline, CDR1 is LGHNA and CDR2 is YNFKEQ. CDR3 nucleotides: TGTGCCAGCAGGTCAACGAGACAGGGGCAGGGGTATACTGAAGCTTTCTTT. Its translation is CASRSTRQGQGYTEAFF.

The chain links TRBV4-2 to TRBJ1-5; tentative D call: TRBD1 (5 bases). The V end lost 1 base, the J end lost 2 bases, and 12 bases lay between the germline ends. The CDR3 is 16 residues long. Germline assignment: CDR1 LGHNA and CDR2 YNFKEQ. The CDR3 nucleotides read TGTGCCAGCAGCCAAGTGGGGGGATCGGGCAATCAGCCCCAGCATTTT. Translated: CASSQVGGSGNQPQHF.

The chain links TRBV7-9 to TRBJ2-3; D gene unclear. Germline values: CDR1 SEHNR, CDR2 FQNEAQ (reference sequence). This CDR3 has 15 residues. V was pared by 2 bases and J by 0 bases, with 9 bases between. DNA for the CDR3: TGTGCCAGCAGCTTAAGATACCTCAGCACAGATACGCAGTATTTT. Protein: CASSLRYLSTDTQYF.

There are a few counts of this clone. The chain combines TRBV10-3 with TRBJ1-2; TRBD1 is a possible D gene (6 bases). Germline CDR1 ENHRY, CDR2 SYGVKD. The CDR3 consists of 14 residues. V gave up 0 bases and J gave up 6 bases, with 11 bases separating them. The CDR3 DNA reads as TGTGCCATCAGTGAGTCTTTGGGGGCAGATGGCTACACCTTC. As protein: CAISESLGADGYTF.

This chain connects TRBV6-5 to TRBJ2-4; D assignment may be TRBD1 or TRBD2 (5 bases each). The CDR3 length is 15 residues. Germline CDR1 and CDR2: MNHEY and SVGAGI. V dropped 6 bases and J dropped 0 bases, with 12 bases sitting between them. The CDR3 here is CASSPFGTAKNIQYF. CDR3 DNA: TGTGCCAGCAGCCCGTTCGGGACAGCCAAAAACATTCAGTACTTC.

CDR3 sequence reads: CASSVGADETQYF. In DNA, the CDR3 is TGTGCCAGCAGCGTAGGGGCGGACGAGACCCAGTACTTC. The chain combines TRBV9 with TRBJ2-5; D ambiguous. This CDR3 comprises 13 residues. Per germline, CDR1 SGDLS and CDR2 YYNGEE. Trimming cost V 0 bases and J 5 bases, with 8 bases left between them.

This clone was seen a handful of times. CDR3 loop: CAWRKGVRGGRDEQYF. The CDR3 DNA is TGTGCCTGGAGGAAAGGTGTACGGGGGGGCCGGGACGAGCAGTACTTC. The chain has TRBV30 and TRBJ2-7; TRBD2 agrees at 8 bases. Per germline, CDR1 GTSNPN and CDR2 SVGIG (reference sequence). The CDR3 spans 16 residues. V shed 3 bases and J 5 bases; nucleotides not matched to a gene: 15.

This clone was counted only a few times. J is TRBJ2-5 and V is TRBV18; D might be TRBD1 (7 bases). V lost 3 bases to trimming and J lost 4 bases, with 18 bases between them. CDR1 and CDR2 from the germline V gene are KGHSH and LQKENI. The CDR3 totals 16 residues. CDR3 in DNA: TGTGCCAGCTCACCCACCGGGTCAGGGGGAGGAGAGACCCAGTACTTC. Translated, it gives CASSPTGSGGGETQYF.

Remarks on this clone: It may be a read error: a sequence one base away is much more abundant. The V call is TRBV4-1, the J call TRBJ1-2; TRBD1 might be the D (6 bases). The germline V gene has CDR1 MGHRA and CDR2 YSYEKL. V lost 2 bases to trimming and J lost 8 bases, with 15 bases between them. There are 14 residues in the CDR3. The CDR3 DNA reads TGCGCCAGCAGCCAACCCGGACAGTCATCGGGCTACACCTTC. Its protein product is CASSQPGQSSGYTF.

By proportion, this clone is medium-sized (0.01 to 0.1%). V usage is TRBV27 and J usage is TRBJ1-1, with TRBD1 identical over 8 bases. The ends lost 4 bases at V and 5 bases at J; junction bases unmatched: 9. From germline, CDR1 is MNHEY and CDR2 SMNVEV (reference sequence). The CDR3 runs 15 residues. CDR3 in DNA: TGTGCCAGCAGTTCCTCGTGGACAGGGAGGACTGAAGCTTTCTTT. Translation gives CASSSSWTGRTEAFF.

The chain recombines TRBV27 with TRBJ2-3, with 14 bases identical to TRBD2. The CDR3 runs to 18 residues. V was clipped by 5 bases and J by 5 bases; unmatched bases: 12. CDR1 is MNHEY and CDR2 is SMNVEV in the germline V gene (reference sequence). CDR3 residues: CASSPRLAGGQVVDTQYF. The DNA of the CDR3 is TGTGCCAGCAGTCCCCGACTAGCGGGGGGGCAAGTGGTAGATACGCAGTATTTT.

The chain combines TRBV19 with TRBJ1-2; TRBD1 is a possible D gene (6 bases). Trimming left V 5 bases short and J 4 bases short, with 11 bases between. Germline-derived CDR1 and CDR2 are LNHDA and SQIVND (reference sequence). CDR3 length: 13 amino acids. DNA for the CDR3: TGTGCCAGTAGTCGGACAGAGGTCTATGGCTACACCTTC. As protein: CASSRTEVYGYTF.

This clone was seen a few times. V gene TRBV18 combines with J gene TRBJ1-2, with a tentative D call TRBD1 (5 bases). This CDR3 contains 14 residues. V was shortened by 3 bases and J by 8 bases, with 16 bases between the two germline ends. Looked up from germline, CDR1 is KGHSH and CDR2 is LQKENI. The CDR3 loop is CASSPAGTLRGYTF. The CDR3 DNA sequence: TGTGCCAGCTCACCTGCAGGGACCCTTCGAGGCTACACCTTC.

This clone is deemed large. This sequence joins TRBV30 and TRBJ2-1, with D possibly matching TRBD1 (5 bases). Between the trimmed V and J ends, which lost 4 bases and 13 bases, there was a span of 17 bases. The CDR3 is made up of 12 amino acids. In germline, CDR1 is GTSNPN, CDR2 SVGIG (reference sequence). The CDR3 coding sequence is TGTGCCTGGAACGGGCCAGTACAGGTCCAGTTCTTC. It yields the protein CAWNGPVQVQFF.